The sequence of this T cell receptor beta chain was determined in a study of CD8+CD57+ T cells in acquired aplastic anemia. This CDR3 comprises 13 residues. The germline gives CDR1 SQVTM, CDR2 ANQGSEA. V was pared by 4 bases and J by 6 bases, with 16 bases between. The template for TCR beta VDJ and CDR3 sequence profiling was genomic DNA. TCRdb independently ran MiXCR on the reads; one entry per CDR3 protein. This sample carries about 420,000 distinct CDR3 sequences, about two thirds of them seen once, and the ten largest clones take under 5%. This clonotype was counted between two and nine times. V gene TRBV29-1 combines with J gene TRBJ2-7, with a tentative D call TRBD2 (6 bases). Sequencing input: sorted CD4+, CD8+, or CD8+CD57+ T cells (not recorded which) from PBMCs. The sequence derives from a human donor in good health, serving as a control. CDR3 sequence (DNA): TGCAGCGTTGCCAGCGGGCTTCTTTCCGAGCAGTACTTC. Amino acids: CSVASGLLSEQYF.